These 21 T cell receptor beta chains share one sample of origin, sequenced in a study of Graves' ophthalmopathy and Graves' hyperthyroidism. For repertoire sequencing, the TCR beta CDR3 regions were amplified from RNA transcripts. Second-round multiplex PCR followed a first-round RT-PCR using HTBI primers. TCRdb reprocessed the multiplex PCR reads via MiXCR and lists one record per CDR3 protein. Here the sample spans roughly 500,000 distinct CDR3 sequences, approximately 15% being singletons. The sequencing sample was made of blood. These receptors were collected from a woman in her twenties or thirties with Graves' ophthalmopathy.

In the case of this clonotype: Without the conserved terminal phenylalanine or tryptophan, this CDR3 likely stems from a read error. The rearrangement links TRBV12-3 or TRBV12-4 to TRBJ2-7; 8 bases agree with TRBD1. The CDR3 runs 14 residues. The V gene end was trimmed by 4 bases and the J gene end by 5 bases; junction bases not matched to a gene: 7. CDR3 sequence: CASSSTGGLDEQYY. CDR3 in DNA: TGTGCCAGCAGTTCTACAGGGGGTCTAGACGAGCAGTACTAC.

The sample holds many counts of this clonotype. The V call is TRBV5-1, the J call TRBJ2-7; D is possibly TRBD2 (5 bases). The V end was cut by 2 bases, the J end by 3 bases, with 9 bases between. Germline V lookup: CDR1 SGHRS, CDR2 YFSETQ. This CDR3 is 13 amino acids long. The CDR3 loop reads CASSLSLDYEQYF. Here the CDR3 DNA reads TGCGCCAGCAGCTTATCACTAGACTACGAGCAGTACTTC. The full variable domain, in which reference TRBV5-1 and TRBJ2-7 provide the parts outside the CDR3, is KAGVTQTPRYLIKTRGQQVTLSCSPISGHRSVSWYQQTPGQGLQFLFEYFSETQRNKGNFPGRFSGRQFSNSRSEMNVSTLELGDSALYLCASSLSLDYEQYFGPGTRLTVT.

V is TRBV28 and J is TRBJ2-7, with a tentative D call TRBD2 (6 bases). This CDR3 spans 15 amino acids. The germline V and J ends were trimmed by 3 bases and 6 bases, with 18 bases remaining between them. The germline V gene has CDR1 MDHEN and CDR2 SYDVKM. CDR3 in amino acids: CASSFQWAGAGEQYF. The CDR3 nucleotides are TGTGCCAGCAGTTTCCAGTGGGCAGGAGCGGGCGAGCAGTACTTC.

The rearrangement uses TRBV19 and TRBJ2-7; D may correspond to TRBD1 or TRBD2 (5 bases each). CDR3 length: 16 amino acids. Trimming took off 1 base at V and 6 bases at J, with 19 bases between the two ends. CDR1 is LNHDA and CDR2 is SQIVND in the germline V gene (reference sequence). The CDR3 is CASSIGLASRGVEQYF. The CDR3 nucleotides read TGTGCCAGTAGTATAGGATTGGCTAGCAGAGGGGTCGAGCAGTACTTC.

On this clonotype: The conserved phenylalanine or tryptophan normally closing the CDR3 is absent here, so this likely arose from a read error. The chain couples TRBV6-5 to TRBJ1-1; D might be TRBD1 (6 bases). The germline V gene encodes CDR1 MNHEY and CDR2 SVGAGI. This CDR3 comprises 15 residues. V gave up 2 bases and J gave up 5 bases, with 15 bases separating them. The CDR3 sequence: CASSYAGGGGTEAFV. CDR3 DNA sequence: TGTGCCAGCAGTTACGCCGGAGGAGGGGGGACTGAAGCTTTCGTT.

This clonotype was observed many times. V gene TRBV6-5 combines with J gene TRBJ1-1; TRBD1 matches at 9 bases. CDR1 is MNHEY and CDR2 is SVGAGI in the germline V gene. The CDR3 runs 13 residues. After removal of 4 bases from V and 10 bases from J, the junction contained 7 bases not matched to a gene. The CDR3 sequence is CASSLGTGLRAFF. CDR3 nucleotides: TGTGCCAGCAGTTTGGGGACAGGGCTAAGAGCTTTCTTT.

This clonotype has a count of ten or more. In nucleotides, the CDR3 is TGTGCCAGCAGCCCACCCTTTGGGGGGAGAGAAGAGACCCAGTACTTC. Protein sequence: CASSPPFGGREETQYF. This rearrangement joins TRBV7-9 to TRBJ2-5, with D tentatively TRBD2 (6 bases). This CDR3 comprises 16 residues. Germline assignment: CDR1 SEHNR and CDR2 FQNEAQ (reference sequence). V lost 5 bases to trimming and J lost 3 bases, with 19 bases between them.

This clonotype occurred many times. This chain connects TRBV6-5 to TRBJ2-7, with TRBD2 identical over 12 bases. This CDR3 spans 15 amino acids. The J segment lost 6 bases and the V segment lost 4 bases, leaving 7 bases of the junction unmatched. Per germline, CDR1 MNHEY and CDR2 SVGAGI. The CDR3 is CASSSSTSGRGEQYF. CDR3 nucleotides: TGTGCCAGCAGTTCATCGACTAGCGGGAGAGGCGAGCAGTACTTC.

Ten or more counts support this clonotype. CDR3 coding DNA: TGTGCCAGCAGGGGAGGGGGGGGCGTGATGAACACTGAAGCTTTCTTT. This sequence encodes CASRGGGGVMNTEAFF. The chain combines TRBV12-3 or TRBV12-4 with TRBJ1-1; D is possibly TRBD1 (6 bases). V gave up 6 bases and J gave up 0 bases, with 17 bases separating them. The CDR3 extends over 16 amino acids.

The table lists this clonotype with many counts. The chain carries TRBV12-3 or TRBV12-4 and TRBJ2-4; the D is unclear. V was pared by 5 bases and J by 0 bases, with 11 bases between. This CDR3 has 15 amino acids. CDR3 sequence: CASSNRTEAKNIQYF. CDR3 coding DNA: TGTGCCAGCAGTAACCGCACGGAAGCCAAAAACATTCAGTACTTC.

This clonotype came up many times. This chain links TRBV7-3 with TRBJ1-2; TRBD1 might be the D (5 bases). The CDR3 consists of 13 residues. Between the trimmed V and J ends, which lost 2 bases and 7 bases, there was a span of 11 bases. Germline lookup yields CDR1 SGHTA and CDR2 FQGTGA. CDR3 nucleotides: TGTGCCAGCAGCTTAGAAGTAGGGGTTGGCTACACCTTC. It translates to CASSLEVGVGYTF.

This clonotype has ten or more counts. The CDR3 loop reads CASGPGGEQYF. The CDR3 region has the DNA TGTGCCAGCGGTCCAGGGGGCGAGCAGTACTTC. The chain has TRBV28 and TRBJ2-7, with TRBD1 matching 7 bases. The V segment lost 8 bases and the J segment 6 bases; nucleotides outside the gene matches: 4. The germline V gene has CDR1 MDHEN and CDR2 SYDVKM. The CDR3 totals 11 residues.

This clonotype was found many times. The V and J genes are TRBV6-1 and TRBJ1-5; the D is unclear. V was cut by 1 base and J by 0 bases, with 16 bases left in between. The CDR3 extends over 18 amino acids. CDR1 and CDR2 from the germline V gene are MNHNS and SASEGT. This chain's CDR3 is CASSEGINAAYSNQPQHF. DNA of the CDR3: TGTGCCAGCAGTGAAGGTATAAATGCAGCTTATAGCAATCAGCCCCAGCATTTT.

This clonotype was recorded at least ten times. V usage is TRBV12-3 or TRBV12-4 and J usage is TRBJ1-5; no clear D gene. The CDR3 spans 13 residues. V was trimmed by 5 bases and J by 7 bases, leaving 12 bases between them. DNA of the CDR3: TGTGCCAGCAGTCTACAAACAGAACAGCCCCAGCATTTT. Its protein is CASSLQTEQPQHF.

The chain couples TRBV15 to TRBJ2-5; 12 positions match TRBD1. V was clipped by 1 base and J by 5 bases; unmatched bases: 5. This CDR3 is built from 16 residues. Germline V lookup: CDR1 LNHNV, CDR2 YYDKDF (reference sequence). CDR3 sequence reads: CATSRGGTGGLETQYF. CDR3 nucleotide sequence: TGTGCCACCAGCAGAGGTGGGACAGGGGGCTTGGAGACCCAGTACTTC.

There are many counts of this clonotype. This sequence joins TRBV13 and TRBJ1-2, with D possibly matching TRBD1 (5 bases). This CDR3 comprises 15 residues. The ends were cut back, 5 bases at V and 3 bases at J, with 16 bases in the middle. Germline V gene data show CDR1 as PRHDT and CDR2 as FYEKMQ (reference sequence). CDR3 loop: CASSPRNRGHYGYTF. The CDR3 DNA reads as TGTGCCAGCAGCCCGCGAAACCGGGGACACTATGGCTACACCTTC. Combining the CDR3 with reference TRBV13 and TRBJ1-2 gives the whole variable domain AAGVIQSPRHLIKEKRETATLKCYPIPRHDTVYWYQQGPGQDPQFLISFYEKMQSDKGSIPDRFSAQQFSDYHSELNMSSLELGDSALYFCASSPRNRGHYGYTFGSGTRLTVV.

This chain connects TRBV7-8 to TRBJ1-1, with D unresolved. Germline values: CDR1 SGHVS, CDR2 FQNEAQ. The CDR3 loop spans 13 amino acids. Trimming pared 2 bases from V and 6 bases from J, leaving 10 bases between. The CDR3 DNA reads as TGTGCCAGCAGCTTACTGCAAAGTGCTGAAGCTTTCTTT. Its translation: CASSLLQSAEAFF.

The rearrangement joins TRBV6-5 to TRBJ1-1; D call uncertain. There are 13 residues in the CDR3. In germline, CDR1 is MNHEY, CDR2 SVGAGI. The V and J ends lost 3 bases and 3 bases respectively, with 8 bases between them. DNA for the CDR3: TGTGCCAGCAGTTATATTGCCTACACTGAAGCTTTCTTT. This encodes CASSYIAYTEAFF.

About this clonotype itself: A much larger clone sits a single nucleotide away, making a read error possible. J is TRBJ2-5 and V is TRBV20-1, with D perhaps assigned TRBD1 or TRBD2 (5 bases each). This CDR3 is built from 15 residues. Trimming stripped 0 bases from V and 2 bases from J, with 13 bases between. Germline V gene lookup returns CDR1 DFQATT and CDR2 SNEGSKA (reference sequence). The CDR3 DNA follows: TGCAGTGCTAGAGATCTACGGGACCTACAAGAGACCCAGTACTTC. This codes for CSARDLRDLQETQYF.

Remarks on this clonotype: This sequence may be a read error, since a much larger clone differs from it by one base. The chain is built from TRBV28 and TRBJ1-1; perhaps TRBD1 as D (5 bases). The CDR3 contains 15 residues. Germline V gives CDR1 MDHEN, CDR2 SYDVKM. Written as DNA, the CDR3 is TGTGCCAGCAGTTTATCGGGAGGGGTGAACACTGAATCTTTCTTT. It translates to CASSLSGGVNTESFF.

This clonotype occurred a few times. The V gene is TRBV25-1, the J gene TRBJ2-2; D might be TRBD1 or TRBD2, each matching 7 bases. Germline lookup yields CDR1 MGHDK and CDR2 SYGVNS. Trimming left V 3 bases short and J 3 bases short, with 17 bases between. The CDR3 spans 17 residues. CDR3 bases: TGTGCCAGCAGTGATTTTCAGGGGGGGCCGGACACCGGGGAGCTGTTTTTT. It is translated as CASSDFQGGPDTGELFF.